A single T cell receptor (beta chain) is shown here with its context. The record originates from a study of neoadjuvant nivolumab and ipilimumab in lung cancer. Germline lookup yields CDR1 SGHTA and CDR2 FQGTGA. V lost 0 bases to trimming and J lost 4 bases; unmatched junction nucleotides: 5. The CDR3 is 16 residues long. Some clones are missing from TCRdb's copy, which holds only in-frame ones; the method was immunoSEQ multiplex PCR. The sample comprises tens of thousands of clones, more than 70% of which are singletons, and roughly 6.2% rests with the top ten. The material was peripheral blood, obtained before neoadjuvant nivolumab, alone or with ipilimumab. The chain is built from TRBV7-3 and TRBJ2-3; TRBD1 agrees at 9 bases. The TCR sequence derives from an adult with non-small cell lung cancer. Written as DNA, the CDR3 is TGTGCCAGCAGCTTAACGGGACAGGGCGGGCCAGATACGCAGTATTTT. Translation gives CASSLTGQGGPDTQYF.